The following is a T cell receptor beta chain sequence with its context. This sample was taken from a study of blood T cell repertoires in COVID-19. V shed 4 bases and J 4 bases; nucleotides not matched to a gene: 7. In germline, CDR1 is SEHNR, CDR2 FQNEAQ (reference sequence). CDR3 length equals 15 residues. Data came from immunoSEQ multiplex PCR; TCRdb stores just in-frame clones and leaves some out. The repertoire consists of approximately 300,000 clones, with around 86% occurring once and the leading ten covering roughly 5%. Sequences were obtained from PBMCs or T cells enriched from blood (not recorded which). The TCR comes from a man aged 60 to 75 who had recovered from COVID-19. The genes are TRBV7-9 and TRBJ1-1; 9 positions match TRBD1. The CDR3 loop reads CASSYNRGRATEAFF. The CDR3 nucleotides read TGTGCCAGCAGCTACAACAGGGGGCGAGCCACTGAAGCTTTCTTT.